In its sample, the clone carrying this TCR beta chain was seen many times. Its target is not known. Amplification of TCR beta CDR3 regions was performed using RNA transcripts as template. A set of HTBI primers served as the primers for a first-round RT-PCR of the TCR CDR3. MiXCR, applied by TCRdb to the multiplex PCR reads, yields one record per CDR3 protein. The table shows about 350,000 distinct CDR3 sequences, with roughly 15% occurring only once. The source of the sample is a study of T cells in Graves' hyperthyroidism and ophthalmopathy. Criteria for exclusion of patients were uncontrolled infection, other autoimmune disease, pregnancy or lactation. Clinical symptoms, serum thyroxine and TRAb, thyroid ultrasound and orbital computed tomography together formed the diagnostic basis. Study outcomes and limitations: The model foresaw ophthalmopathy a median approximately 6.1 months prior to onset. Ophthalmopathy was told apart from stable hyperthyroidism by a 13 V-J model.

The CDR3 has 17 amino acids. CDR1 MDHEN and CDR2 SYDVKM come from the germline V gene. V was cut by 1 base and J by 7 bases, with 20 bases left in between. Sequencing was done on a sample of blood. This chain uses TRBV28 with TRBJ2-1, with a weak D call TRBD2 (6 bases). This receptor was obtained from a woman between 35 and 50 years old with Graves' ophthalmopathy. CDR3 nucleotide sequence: TGTGCCAGCAGTTTATTTGGGGGGTTCAGGGAGCCGAATGAGCAGTTCTTC. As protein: CASSLFGGFREPNEQFF.